The present TCR beta chain was sequenced within a study of blood T cell repertoires in COVID-19. Study summary: Acute and convalescent COVID-19 specimens originated in the United States, Italy and Spain. Sample material is recorded as cDNA or gDNA derived from T cells, B-cell-depleted T cells, or PBMCs.

Authors' processing steps: Reference gene primer amplification gave nucleated cell count estimates. Produced via immunoSEQ multiplex PCR; TCRdb's table is partial and in-frame only. The DNA was the basis for D and trimming; V, J and clone size are from that table. The sample records about 270,000 clones, 89% being singletons. This clonotype was obtained from a man aged 50 to 60 with acute or convalescent COVID-19. The sample taken for sequencing was peripheral blood.

The CDR3 here is CAGARLAGSTDTQYF. DNA of the CDR3: TGTGCCGGGGCGAGGCTAGCGGGGTCCACAGATACGCAGTATTTT. This rearrangement joins TRBV6-5 to TRBJ2-3; 9 bases line up with TRBD2. In germline, CDR1 is MNHEY, CDR2 SVGAGI. The J segment lost 2 bases and the V segment lost 11 bases, leaving 11 bases of the junction unmatched. The CDR3 loop spans 15 amino acids.